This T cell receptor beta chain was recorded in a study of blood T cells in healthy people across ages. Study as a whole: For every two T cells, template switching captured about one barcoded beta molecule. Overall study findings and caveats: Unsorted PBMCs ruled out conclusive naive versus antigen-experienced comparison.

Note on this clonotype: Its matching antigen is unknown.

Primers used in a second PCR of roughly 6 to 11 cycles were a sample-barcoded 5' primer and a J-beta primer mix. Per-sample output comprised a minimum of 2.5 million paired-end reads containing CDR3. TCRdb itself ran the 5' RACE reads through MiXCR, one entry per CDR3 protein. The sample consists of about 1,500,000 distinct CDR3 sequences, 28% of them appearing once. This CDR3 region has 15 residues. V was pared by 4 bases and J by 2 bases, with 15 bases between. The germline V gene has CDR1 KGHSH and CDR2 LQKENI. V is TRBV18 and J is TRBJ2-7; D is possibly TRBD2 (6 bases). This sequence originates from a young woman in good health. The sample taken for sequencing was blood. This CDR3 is CASSLGGMGTYEQYF. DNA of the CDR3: TGTGCCAGCTCACTCGGCGGGATGGGAACCTACGAGCAGTACTTC.